This T cell receptor (beta chain) was sequenced for a study of T cells in localized non-small cell lung cancer. On this clone itself: Antigen specificity is unknown.

Study-level points and caveats: Adjacent uninvolved lung had the highest clonality, suggesting focused antigen responses.

Produced via immunoSEQ multiplex PCR; TCRdb's table is partial and in-frame only. The table shows tens of thousands of clones, with about 85% occurring only once. The CDR3 consists of 16 residues. Germline CDR1 and CDR2: SGHTA and FQGNSA. Trimming stripped 1 base from V and 5 bases from J, with 16 bases between. This receptor was identified in a woman between 18 and 55 years old with stage III lung adenocarcinoma. This specimen was peripheral blood, taken before any cancer treatment. The V call is TRBV7-2, the J call TRBJ2-3, with D perhaps TRBD2 (6 bases). DNA for the CDR3: TGTGCCAGCAGCTTAGTTGGCGGGGCCCCTGGAGATACGCAGTATTTT. It codes for CASSLVGGAPGDTQYF.